These 4 T cell receptor beta chains came from one sample sequenced in a study of T cell clonality in common variable immunodeficiency. Here immunoSEQ multiplex PCR was the method, and the copy in TCRdb shows in-frame clones only, minus some. Listed here are about 52,000 clones without any singletons, the top ten holding about 2%. Sample: peripheral blood mononuclear cells. These receptors came from a person aged 18-69 years in good health.

Many counts were recorded for this clone. With the read ending 3 residues before the CDR3 end, the germline J gene is used to fill in that end. The V call is TRBV5-6, the J call TRBJ2-1; possibly TRBD1 for D (6 bases). The CDR3 is 15 amino acids. Looked up from germline, CDR1 is SGHDT and CDR2 is YYEEEE. Deletions cut 4 bases from V and 2 bases from J, with 13 bases between. The CDR3: CASSRTGNPYNEQFF. The DNA read from the CDR3 is TGTGCCAGCAGCCGTACAGGGAACCCCTACAATGAG.

The sample holds many counts of this clone. The read comes to an end 3 residues before the CDR3 does, leaving the germline J gene to fill in the end. The chain links TRBV5-1 to TRBJ2-3, with D perhaps TRBD1 (6 bases). This CDR3 region has 15 residues. Per germline, CDR1 SGHRS and CDR2 YFSETQ. V lost 2 bases to trimming and J lost 2 bases, with 12 bases between them. CDR3 residues: CASSLKDRVTDTQYF. The CDR3 bases that were read are TGCGCCAGCAGCTTAAAGGACAGAGTCACAGATACG.

On this clone: A much larger clone differs from this one at a single base, so this may be a read error. The read ends 3 residues early relative to the CDR3; the germline J gene fills the gap. The V gene is TRBV7-7, the J gene TRBJ2-2, with 8 bases that match TRBD1. The CDR3 covers 14 residues. Per germline, CDR1 SSHAT and CDR2 FNYEAQ (reference sequence). CDR3 sequence reads: CASSQTGAMEKLFF. The sequenced part of the CDR3 DNA is TGTGCTAGCAGCCAGACAGGGGCAATGGAAAAG.

This clone was seen repeatedly, ten times or more. The sequence runs out 3 residues before the end of the CDR3; the remainder is reconstructed from the germline J gene. The V call is TRBV5-6, the J call TRBJ2-7; 9 bases are shared with TRBD1. J was trimmed by 3 bases and V by 2 bases; bases with no gene match: 6. Per the germline V gene, CDR1 is SGHDT and CDR2 is YYEEEE. This CDR3 is 15 amino acids long. CDR3 DNA, as far as it was read: TGTGCCAGCAGCTTCCGACCGGGACAGGGCTACGAG. Protein sequence: CASSFRPGQGYE. The entire CDR3 reads CASSFRPGQGYEQYF.